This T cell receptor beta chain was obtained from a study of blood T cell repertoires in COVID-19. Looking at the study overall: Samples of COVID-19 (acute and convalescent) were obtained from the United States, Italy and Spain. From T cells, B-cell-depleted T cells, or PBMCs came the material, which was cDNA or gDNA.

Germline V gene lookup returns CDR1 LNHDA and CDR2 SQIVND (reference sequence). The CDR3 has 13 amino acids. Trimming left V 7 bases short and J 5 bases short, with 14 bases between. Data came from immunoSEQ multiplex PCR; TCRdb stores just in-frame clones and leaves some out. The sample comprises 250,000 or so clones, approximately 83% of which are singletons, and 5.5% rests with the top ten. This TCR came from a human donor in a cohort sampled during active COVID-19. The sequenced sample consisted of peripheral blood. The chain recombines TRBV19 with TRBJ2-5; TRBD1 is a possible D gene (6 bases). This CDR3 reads CASTLRQGETQYF. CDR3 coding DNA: TGTGCCAGTACTCTGCGGCAGGGGGAGACCCAGTACTTC.